One and the same sample provided the 23 T cell receptor beta chains below, sequenced in a study of T cells in Graves' hyperthyroidism and ophthalmopathy. TCR beta CDR3 regions were amplified from RNA. First-round RT-PCR with HTBI primers amplified the TCR CDR3 region. TCRdb reprocessed the multiplex PCR reads via MiXCR and lists one record per CDR3 protein. There are hundreds of thousands of distinct CDR3 sequences in the sample; around 13% occur only once, and roughly an eighth lies in the top ten. Sequencing was done on a sample of blood. The receptors were gathered from a woman aged 50 to 60 with Graves' ophthalmopathy.

This clonotype has just a few counts. The genes are TRBV15 and TRBJ2-5, with 11 nucleotides matching TRBD2. This CDR3 spans 16 amino acids. The V gene's germline CDR1 is LNHNV and CDR2 YYDKDF (reference sequence). J was trimmed by 3 bases and V by 0 bases; bases with no gene match: 3. CDR3 region: CATSRDSLAGEETQYF. CDR3 nucleotide sequence: TGTGCCACCAGCAGAGATTCACTAGCGGGAGAAGAGACCCAGTACTTC.

This clonotype was found many times. The CDR3 loop reads CASSYKRGAAATGELFF. DNA of the CDR3: TGTGCCAGCAGTTACAAGCGGGGGGCAGCGGCCACCGGGGAGCTGTTTTTT. This chain links TRBV6-2 or TRBV6-3 with TRBJ2-2; 9 bases are shared with TRBD2. There are 17 residues in the CDR3. Germline V gene sequence: CDR1 MNHEY, CDR2 SVGEGT. The ends lost 2 bases at V and 4 bases at J; junction bases unmatched: 8.

Turning to this clonotype: The junction does not match germline at one end; this may be a read error. The chain joins TRBV7-2 to TRBJ1-1, with 12 bases identical to TRBD1. Germline-derived CDR1 and CDR2 are SGHTA and FQGNSA. The CDR3 is 15 residues long. CDR3 protein: CASSLVGDRGLEAFF. In nucleotides, the CDR3 is TGCGCCAGCAGCTTGGTTGGGGACAGGGGGCTTGAAGCTTTCTTT.

This clonotype was detected many times. This chain links TRBV9 with TRBJ2-2; D unclear. With 3 bases removed from V and 0 bases from J, the gap between germline ends came to 12 bases. Germline V lookup: CDR1 SGDLS, CDR2 YYNGEE. CDR3 size: 16 residues. The CDR3 loop reads CASSGRTEPNTGELFF. As DNA, the CDR3 is TGTGCCAGCAGCGGAAGGACGGAGCCGAACACCGGGGAGCTGTTTTTT.

This clonotype was observed at least ten times. The chain has TRBV28 and TRBJ2-1; no reliable D call. V lost 3 bases to trimming and J lost 6 bases, with 6 bases between them. The germline CDR1 and CDR2 sequences are MDHEN and SYDVKM. The CDR3 spans 12 residues. CDR3 loop: CASSLVGNEQFF. For the CDR3, the DNA is TGTGCCAGCAGTTTGGTGGGCAATGAGCAGTTCTTC.

This clonotype was picked up many times. The chain carries TRBV5-1 and TRBJ1-1; 7 bases agree with TRBD1. The CDR3 consists of 15 residues. With 0 bases clipped from V and 1 base from J, the junction kept 3 bases outside the gene matches. Germline CDR1 and CDR2: SGHRS and YFSETQ. The CDR3 loop is CASSLVGQSNTEAFF. The CDR3 DNA sequence: TGCGCCAGCAGCTTGGTGGGACAGTCGAACACTGAAGCTTTCTTT.

This clonotype was observed at least ten times. The chain recombines TRBV20-1 with TRBJ2-1, with TRBD2 matching 10 bases. Trimming cost V 4 bases and J 7 bases; bases outside gene matches: 7. The CDR3 is 14 amino acids. Germline CDR1 DFQATT, CDR2 SNEGSKA (reference sequence). This chain's CDR3 is CSAIPGLASNEQFF. Written as DNA, the CDR3 is TGCAGTGCTATTCCGGGACTAGCGAGTAATGAGCAGTTCTTC.

A remark on this clonotype: This likely comes from a read error, as the CDR3 has no conserved phenylalanine or tryptophan at its end. This chain connects TRBV7-9 to TRBJ1-1; D is ambiguous. There are 10 residues in the CDR3. V was cut by 8 bases and J by 6 bases, with 7 bases left in between. The germline V gene has CDR1 SEHNR and CDR2 FQNEAQ (reference sequence). CDR3 DNA: TGTGCCAGCGAATGGTCTGAAGCTTTCCTT. Amino acids: CASEWSEAFL.

This clonotype was counted many times. This chain joins TRBV6-5 and TRBJ2-7; TRBD2 matches 7 bases. The trim removed 6 bases at V and 6 bases at J, leaving 20 bases unmatched. Germline lookup yields CDR1 MNHEY and CDR2 SVGAGI. The length of the CDR3 is 17 residues. CDR3 in amino acids: CASSQHLGGSWNGEQYF. For the CDR3, the DNA is TGTGCCAGCAGCCAACACTTGGGCGGGAGCTGGAACGGCGAGCAGTACTTC.

This clonotype was observed many times. The germline gene is not matched at one end of the junction; a read error may be the cause. The V call is TRBV5-1, the J call TRBJ2-2; either TRBD1 or TRBD2 may supply D (5 bases each). Germline V gene data show CDR1 as SGHRS and CDR2 as YFSETQ. This CDR3 is 14 amino acids long. CDR3 coding DNA: TGCGCAAGCACCGGGGCAAAGGTCACCGGGGAGCTGTTTTTT. Encoded protein: CASTGAKVTGELFF.

As regards this clonotype: One end of the junction varies from germline; a read error may be responsible. J is TRBJ2-1 and V is TRBV6-2 or TRBV6-3, with D maybe TRBD2 (5 bases). The CDR3 runs 16 residues. Germline-derived CDR1 and CDR2 are MNHEY and SVGEGT. The CDR3 reads CGSSDLTRIRYNEQFF. CDR3 nucleotides: TGTGGCAGCAGCGACCTAACTAGGATCCGATACAATGAGCAGTTCTTC.

This clonotype was recorded at least ten times. This chain links TRBV27 with TRBJ2-1; D is perhaps TRBD1 (6 bases). This CDR3 comprises 12 residues. The germline gives CDR1 MNHEY, CDR2 SMNVEV (reference sequence). V lost 5 bases and J lost 8, with 10 bases in between. This chain's CDR3 is CASSKGGYEQFF. DNA for the CDR3: TGTGCCAGCAGTAAAGGGGGTTATGAGCAGTTCTTC.

This clonotype showed up many times. The CDR3 loop is CASSLAGLVGDTQYF. In nucleotides, the CDR3 is TGTGCCAGCAGTTTAGCGGGTCTAGTGGGGGATACGCAGTATTTT. The rearrangement links TRBV12-3 or TRBV12-4 to TRBJ2-3; no reliable D call. The V gene lost 0 bases and the J gene lost 6 bases, with 13 bases spanning the gap. The CDR3 totals 15 residues.

This clonotype was recorded a few times. CDR3 region: CASSEGAGAHSNQPQHF. CDR3 in DNA: TGTGCCAGCAGTGAAGGTGCGGGAGCCCATAGCAATCAGCCCCAGCATTTT. The chain recombines TRBV6-1 with TRBJ1-5; D not resolved. The CDR3 loop spans 17 amino acids. V was trimmed by 1 base and J by 0 bases, leaving 13 bases between them. CDR1 and CDR2 (germline): MNHNS, SASEGT.

The V call is TRBV15, the J call TRBJ1-2; D gene unclear. V was shortened by 0 bases and J by 4 bases, with 15 bases between the two germline ends. Germline loops: CDR1 LNHNV, CDR2 YYDKDF (reference sequence). This CDR3 has 16 amino acids. The CDR3 region is CATSRDPRSLVYGYTF. The CDR3 DNA reads as TGTGCCACCAGCAGAGATCCCCGTTCCCTAGTCTATGGCTACACCTTC. Complete variable domain (other parts from reference TRBV15 and TRBJ1-2): DAMVIQNPRYQVTQFGKPVTLSCSQTLNHNVMYWYQQKSSQAPKLLFHYYDKDFNNEADTPDNFQSRRPNTSFCFLDIRSPGLGDTAMYLCATSRDPRSLVYGYTFGSGTRLTVV.

This clonotype has a handful of counts. The V gene is TRBV6-1, the J gene TRBJ1-6, with 7 bases identical to TRBD1. The CDR3 sequence is 14 residues long. Per the germline V gene, CDR1 is MNHNS and CDR2 is SASEGT. V lost 6 bases to trimming and J lost 7 bases; unmatched junction nucleotides: 6. This CDR3 reads CASRTGAGNSPLHF. CDR3 nucleotides: TGTGCCAGCAGAACAGGGGCTGGGAATTCACCCCTCCACTTT.

This clonotype was detected only a few times. The CDR3 spells CAWSVRREGPYNEQFF. CDR3 coding DNA: TGTGCCTGGAGTGTACGGCGGGAGGGCCCATACAATGAGCAGTTCTTC. The chain is built from TRBV30 and TRBJ2-1; TRBD2 matches at 9 bases. Germline CDR1 and CDR2: GTSNPN and SVGIG (reference sequence). The CDR3 totals 16 residues. Losses at the gene ends were 0 bases for V and 4 bases for J; bases not matched to a gene: 7.

This clonotype came up many times. V and J are TRBV12-3 or TRBV12-4 and TRBJ2-1; D remains ambiguous. V lost 4 bases and J lost 9, with 7 bases in between. The CDR3 sequence is 11 residues long. DNA for the CDR3: TGTGCCAGCAGTTCCCTGTTTGAGCAGTTCTTC. Translated: CASSSLFEQFF.

CDR3 nucleotide sequence: TGTGCCAGCAGTTATTCCGCCGGGACAGGACCCTACGAGCAGTACTTC. Encoded protein: CASSYSAGTGPYEQYF. The chain links TRBV27 to TRBJ2-7, with 8 bases aligning to TRBD1. The germline gives CDR1 MNHEY, CDR2 SMNVEV (reference sequence). The J segment lost 2 bases and the V segment lost 4 bases, leaving 10 bases of the junction unmatched. The CDR3 covers 16 residues.

The rearrangement uses TRBV14 and TRBJ2-1; weak D call: TRBD2 (5 bases). The CDR3 covers 16 residues. V lost 4 bases to trimming and J lost 0 bases, with 13 bases between them. Germline V gene sequence: CDR1 SGHDN, CDR2 FVKESK. Here the CDR3 reads CASSPGFLSSYNEQFF. The CDR3 coding sequence is TGTGCCAGCAGCCCGGGATTTCTGAGCTCCTACAATGAGCAGTTCTTC.

There are many counts of this clonotype. The V call is TRBV7-2, the J call TRBJ1-2, with D maybe TRBD1 (6 bases). V lost 9 bases and J 8 bases, leaving 16 bases between the germline ends. Looked up from germline, CDR1 is SGHTA and CDR2 is FQGNSA. This CDR3 is 12 amino acids long. CDR3 DNA: TGTGCCAGTAGTGACAGGTCAACCGGCTACACCTTC. It codes for CASSDRSTGYTF.

V is TRBV28 and J is TRBJ1-6; D ambiguous. Trimming left V 6 bases short and J 7 bases short, with 13 bases between. CDR1 MDHEN and CDR2 SYDVKM come from the germline V gene. The CDR3 runs to 14 residues. This CDR3 reads CASSQESENSPLHF. The DNA of the CDR3 is TGTGCCAGCAGCCAAGAAAGCGAGAATTCACCCCTCCACTTT.

This clonotype was found many times. This sequence joins TRBV30 and TRBJ2-2; no firm D call. CDR1 GTSNPN and CDR2 SVGIG come from the germline V gene (reference sequence). V was pared by 2 bases and J by 7 bases, with 5 bases between. The CDR3 contains 11 residues. In nucleotides, the CDR3 is TGTGCCTGGAGTCTTGGCGGGGAGCTGTTTTTT. This sequence encodes CAWSLGGELFF.